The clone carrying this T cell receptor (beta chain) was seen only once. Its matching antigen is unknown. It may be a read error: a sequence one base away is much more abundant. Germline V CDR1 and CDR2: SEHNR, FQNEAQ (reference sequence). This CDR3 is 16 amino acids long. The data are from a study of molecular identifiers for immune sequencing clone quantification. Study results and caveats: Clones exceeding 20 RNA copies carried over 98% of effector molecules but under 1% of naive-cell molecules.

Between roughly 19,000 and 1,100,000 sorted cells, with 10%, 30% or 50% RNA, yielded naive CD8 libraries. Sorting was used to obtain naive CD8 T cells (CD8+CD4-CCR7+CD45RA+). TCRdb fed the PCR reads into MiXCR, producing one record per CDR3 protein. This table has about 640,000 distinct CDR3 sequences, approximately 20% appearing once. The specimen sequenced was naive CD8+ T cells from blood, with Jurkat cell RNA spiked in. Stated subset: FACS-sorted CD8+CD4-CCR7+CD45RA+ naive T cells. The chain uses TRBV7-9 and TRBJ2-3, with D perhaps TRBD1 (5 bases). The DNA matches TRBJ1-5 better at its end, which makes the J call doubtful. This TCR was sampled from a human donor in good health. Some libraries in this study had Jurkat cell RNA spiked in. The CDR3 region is CASSSRDSTYTDTQHF. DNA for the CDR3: TGTGCCAGCAGCTCCAGAGACAGTACCTACACAGATACGCAGCATTTT.